Presented here are 18 T cell receptor beta chains from one specimen sequenced in a study of cytomegalovirus exposure and HLA in healthy donors. With 60 Vbeta and 13 Jbeta primers, the PCR was carried out. Sequencing was performed with immunoSEQ multiplex PCR; in TCRdb, only in-frame clones are kept and a portion is missing. The sample carries 150,000 to 200,000 clones, 60% to 80% recorded once. Sequences were obtained from PBMCs. These receptor sequences come from a man aged 60 to 69 in good health and CMV-seronegative.

The chain couples TRBV5-6 to TRBJ2-3, with 8 nucleotides matching TRBD2. The CDR3 runs 15 residues. Germline V gene lookup returns CDR1 SGHDT and CDR2 YYEEEE. J lost 4 bases, V lost 0 bases, and 4 bases had no gene match. CDR3 nucleotides: TGTGCCAGCAGCTTGGCATGGCGGGAGGCAGATACGCAGTATTTT. It encodes CASSLAWREADTQYF. The full variable domain, rest sourced from reference TRBV5-6 and TRBJ2-3, is DAGVTQSPTHLIKTRGQQVTLRCSPKSGHDTVSWYQQALGQGPQFIFQYYEEEERQRGNFPDRFSGHQFPNYSSELNVNALLLGDSALYLCASSLAWREADTQYFGPGTRLTVL.

This chain links TRBV2 with TRBJ1-1; possible D gene TRBD1, 5 bases. V was trimmed by 4 bases and J by 1 base, leaving 7 bases between them. Per the germline V gene, CDR1 is SNHLY and CDR2 is FYNNEI. The CDR3 totals 13 residues. This CDR3 reads CASSGQPNTEAFF. The CDR3 DNA is TGTGCCAGCAGTGGACAGCCGAACACTGAAGCTTTCTTT. Based on the CDR3 plus reference TRBV2 and TRBJ1-1, the full variable domain is EPEVTQTPSHQVTQMGQEVILRCVPISNHLYFYWYRQILGQKVEFLVSFYNNEISEKSEIFDDQFSVERPDGSNFTLKIRSTKLEDSAMYFCASSGQPNTEAFFGQGTRLTVV.

The gene calls are TRBV5-8 and TRBJ2-5; D gene uncertain. CDR1 is SGHTS and CDR2 is YDEGEE in the germline V gene. This CDR3 contains 15 residues. V was pared by 4 bases and J by 4 bases, with 17 bases between. The CDR3 reads CASSRALVTRETQYF. The DNA of the CDR3 is TGTGCCAGCAGCCGAGCCTTAGTCACGAGAGAGACCCAGTACTTC.

The gene calls are TRBV5-4 and TRBJ1-2; 9 positions match TRBD1. Germline V CDR1 and CDR2: SGHNT, YYREEE (reference sequence). This CDR3 contains 18 residues. With V trimmed by 6 bases and J by 7 bases, 22 bases remained unmatched. The CDR3 region is CASNDPPSPGQGTTGYTF. Here the CDR3 DNA reads TGTGCCAGCAACGACCCCCCCTCACCGGGACAGGGAACAACTGGCTACACCTTC.

The V call is TRBV2, the J call TRBJ1-2, with 7 positions matching TRBD1. Germline V gene lookup returns CDR1 SNHLY and CDR2 FYNNEI. V shed 6 bases and J 8 bases; nucleotides not matched to a gene: 9. The length of the CDR3 is 13 residues. CDR3 sequence (DNA): TGTGCCAGCAGCCCCGACAGGGTTGGCGGCTACACCTTC. Amino acids: CASSPDRVGGYTF.

V usage is TRBV6-5 and J usage is TRBJ1-5; D may be TRBD1 (6 bases). With 6 bases removed from V and 2 bases from J, the gap between germline ends came to 14 bases. This CDR3 has 15 amino acids. The germline CDR1 and CDR2 sequences are MNHEY and SVGAGI. The chain's CDR3 is CASSLHGGGNQPQHF. The CDR3, as DNA: TGTGCCAGCAGCCTACATGGGGGCGGCAATCAGCCCCAGCATTTT.

Comment on this clone: One end of the junction varies from germline; a read error may be responsible. The gene calls are TRBV5-1 and TRBJ1-2, with TRBD1 matching 10 bases. Germline CDR1 is SGHRS and CDR2 is YFSETQ. The CDR3 totals 16 residues. CDR3: CASSQGVAGQGLGYPF. DNA for the CDR3: TGCGCCAGCAGCCAAGGCGTGGCGGGACAGGGGCTTGGCTACCCCTTC.

The V gene is TRBV6-6, the J gene TRBJ1-1; perhaps TRBD1 as D (5 bases). V dropped 0 bases and J dropped 3 bases, with 11 bases sitting between them. Germline-derived CDR1 and CDR2 are MNHNY and SVGAGI (reference sequence). The CDR3 is 15 residues long. The CDR3 spells CASSYSPGGDTEAFF. For the CDR3, the DNA is TGTGCCAGCAGTTACTCCCCGGGGGGAGACACTGAAGCTTTCTTT.

The chain couples TRBV4-1 to TRBJ1-5, with TRBD1 matching over 7 bases. There are 15 residues in the CDR3. Germline V gene data show CDR1 as MGHRA and CDR2 as YSYEKL. J lost 7 bases, V lost 2 bases, and 8 bases had no gene match. CDR3: CASSQPDRRGQPQHF. For the CDR3, the DNA is TGCGCCAGCAGCCAACCGGACAGGCGGGGACAGCCCCAGCATTTT.

CDR3 region: CASSGGLAGGGGSYNEQFF. In DNA form, the CDR3 reads TGTGCCAGCAGTGGGGGACTAGCGGGAGGTGGGGGGTCCTACAATGAGCAGTTCTTC. The chain links TRBV6-1 to TRBJ2-1; TRBD2 matches at 15 bases. The CDR3 totals 19 residues. V shed 4 bases and J 1 base; nucleotides not matched to a gene: 8. In germline, CDR1 is MNHNS, CDR2 SASEGT.

The genes are TRBV18 and TRBJ2-7; 10 bases are shared with TRBD1. Unmatched junction bases numbered 2, after V lost 6 bases and J lost 3 bases. The CDR3 consists of 13 residues. The germline V gene encodes CDR1 KGHSH and CDR2 LQKENI. The CDR3 spells CASSGQGGYEQYF. CDR3 bases: TGTGCCAGCTCCGGACAGGGGGGCTACGAGCAGTACTTC.

The chain combines TRBV9 with TRBJ2-7; 7 nucleotides align to TRBD1. Germline assignment: CDR1 SGDLS and CDR2 YYNGEE. V was clipped by 0 bases and J by 6 bases; unmatched bases: 6. This CDR3 contains 14 residues. The CDR3 DNA reads TGTGCCAGCAGCGTAGAGGACAGGTTCGGCGAGCAGTACTTC. Amino acids: CASSVEDRFGEQYF.

The rearrangement links TRBV7-2 to TRBJ1-2; no definite D call. With 3 bases removed from V and 4 bases from J, the gap between germline ends came to 3 bases. This CDR3 comprises 11 residues. CDR1 SGHTA and CDR2 FQGNSA come from the germline V gene. CDR3 nucleotide sequence: TGTGCCAGCAGCTTTCGCTATGGCTACACCTTC. Its protein product is CASSFRYGYTF.

This rearrangement joins TRBV5-1 to TRBJ2-5, with D perhaps TRBD2 (5 bases). The CDR3 is made up of 14 amino acids. The germline V gene has CDR1 SGHRS and CDR2 YFSETQ. V was shortened by 2 bases and J by 0 bases, with 8 bases between the two germline ends. CDR3 sequence (DNA): TGCGCCAGCAGCTTTGGACTGTACCAAGAGACCCAGTACTTC. The encoded protein is CASSFGLYQETQYF.

The V and J genes are TRBV18 and TRBJ2-1; D might be TRBD1 (5 bases). The V gene's germline CDR1 is KGHSH and CDR2 LQKENI. Trimming left V 2 bases short and J 6 bases short, with 14 bases between. The CDR3 runs to 15 residues. The CDR3 nucleotides read TGTGCCAGCTCACCAGGAACAGGCCAAATCAATGAGCAGTTCTTC. It encodes CASSPGTGQINEQFF.

The chain carries TRBV19 and TRBJ1-2; TRBD1 aligns across 8 bases. CDR1 LNHDA and CDR2 SQIVND come from the germline V gene (reference sequence). Germline trimming cut 2 bases from V and 6 bases from J; bases unmatched to any gene: 11. There are 16 residues in the CDR3. CDR3 in amino acids: CASSISLDRVVDGYTF. The CDR3 DNA reads TGTGCCAGTAGTATATCCCTGGACAGGGTAGTCGATGGCTACACCTTC.

The rearrangement uses TRBV19 and TRBJ1-5; 10 bases line up with TRBD1. With 5 bases clipped from V and 1 base from J, the junction kept 5 bases outside the gene matches. Germline V CDR1 and CDR2: LNHDA, SQIVND (reference sequence). The CDR3 loop spans 16 amino acids. CDR3 coding DNA: TGTGCCAGTAGTCCGACAGGGGGCGAGAGCAATCAGCCCCAGCATTTT. Translating it yields CASSPTGGESNQPQHF. The entire variable domain, with the rest obtained from reference TRBV19 and TRBJ1-5, is as follows: DGGITQSPKYLFRKEGQNVTLSCEQNLNHDAMYWYRQDPGQGLRLIYYSQIVNDFQKGDIAEGYSVSREKKESFPLTVTSAQKNPTAFYLCASSPTGGESNQPQHFGDGTRLSIL.

The chain combines TRBV6-1 with TRBJ2-7; no clear D gene. V lost 3 bases and J 3 bases, leaving 9 bases between the germline ends. From germline, CDR1 is MNHNS and CDR2 SASEGT. The CDR3 covers 13 residues. This CDR3 reads CASSDTSNYEQYF. CDR3 nucleotides: TGTGCCAGCAGTGACACATCAAACTACGAGCAGTACTTC.